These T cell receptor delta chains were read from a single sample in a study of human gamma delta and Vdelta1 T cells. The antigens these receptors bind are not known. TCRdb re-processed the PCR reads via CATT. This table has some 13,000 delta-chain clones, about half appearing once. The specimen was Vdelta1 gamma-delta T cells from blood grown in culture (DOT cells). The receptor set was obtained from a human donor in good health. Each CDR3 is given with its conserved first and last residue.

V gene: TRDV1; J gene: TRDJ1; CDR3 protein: CALGELHEAGGYWGADKLIF
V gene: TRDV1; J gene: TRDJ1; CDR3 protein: CALGDRTGRIWEETDKLIF
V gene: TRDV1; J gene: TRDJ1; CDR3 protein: CALGEGGPTGLTGGYGGTDKLIF
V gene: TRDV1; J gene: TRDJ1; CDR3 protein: CALGELSLSTLWDKRGTDKLIF
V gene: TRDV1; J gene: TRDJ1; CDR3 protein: CALGELRGYTDKLIF
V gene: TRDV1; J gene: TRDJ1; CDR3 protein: CALGELDDKLIF
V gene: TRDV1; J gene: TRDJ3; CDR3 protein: CALGDGTSYQFSWDTRQMFF
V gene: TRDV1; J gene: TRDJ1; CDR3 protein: CALGERVIQLGRTGGLIF
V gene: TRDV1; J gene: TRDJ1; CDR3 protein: CALGELHTDKLIF
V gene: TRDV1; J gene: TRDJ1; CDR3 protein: CALGDYSPTTSLPTLMGECSDKLIF
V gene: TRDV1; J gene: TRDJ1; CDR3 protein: CALGEPSDSCCRSTLGESTDKLIF
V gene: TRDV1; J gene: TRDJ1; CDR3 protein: CALGGPTGDTGTDKLIF
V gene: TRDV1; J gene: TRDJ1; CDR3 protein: CALGASYSLGDSTRGTDKLIF
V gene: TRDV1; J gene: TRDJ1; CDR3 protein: CALGELKSAYRRVLGDTDGGLIF
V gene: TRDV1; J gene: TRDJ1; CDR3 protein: CALGELAVDTDKLIF
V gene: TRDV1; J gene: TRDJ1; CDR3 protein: CALGESISRVYWGIEWRTDKLIF
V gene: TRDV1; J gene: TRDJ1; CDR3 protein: CALGDPLFPLGDTYTDKLIF